This record concerns one TCR gamma chain sequence. Its antigen is not known. The sample holds other DNA sequences that translate to the same CDR3. Thymocytes were sorted as CD3+ TCRVdelta1+ TCRVdelta2- after alphabeta T cell depletion. Between about 97% and 99.6% of sorted thymocytes were Vdelta1+. V lost 0 bases and J lost 2; bases outside the gene matches: 7. The germline gives CDR1 EGSNGY, CDR2 YDSYNSKV. This CDR3 is built from 15 residues. RNA was extracted from the cells and then reverse transcribed. CDR3 amplicons came from multiplex PCR with pooled V-gene forward and constant-region reverse primers. TCRdb reapplied CATT to the multiplex PCR reads. Counted here are tens of thousands of gamma-chain clones, 20% to 25% occurring once; the ten biggest clones make up under 2%. This sample was included in a study of Vδ1+ human thymocytes. Study observations and caveats: Many TRG clonotypes were shared between donors; TRD repertoires were essentially private. Unexpected Vdelta2 sequences could cause misinterpretation of bulk repertoire data. In the thymus, TRG and TRD repertoires looked highly polyclonal with Gaussian CDR3 lengths.

This TCR was recovered from a girl under three years old who had congenital heart surgery. What was sequenced was Vdelta1+ gamma-delta thymocytes from the thymus. Described subset: FACS-sorted CD3+ TCRalphabeta- TCRVdelta1+ TCRVdelta2- thymocytes. V and J are TRGV2 and TRGJ1 or TRGJ2. CDR3 nucleotides: TGTGCCACCTGGGACGGGCCCTCGGATTATTATAAGAAACTCTTT. Translation gives CATWDGPSDYYKKLF.